Listed below are T cell receptor beta chains from one sample, sequenced in a study of blood T cells in healthy people across ages. Each CDR3 protein gets one entry after TCRdb re-called the 5' RACE reads with MiXCR. The repertoire has fewer than 2,000,000 distinct CDR3 sequences, 34% of them found once; the top ten carry about 10%. The sample taken for sequencing was blood. These receptors all come from a young woman in good health. Both conserved end residues are part of each CDR3. D genes are given only for firm matches. The size entry is marked missing in some rows and otherwise reads once, few, many or a size class.

J gene	clone size	V gene	D gene	CDR3 protein	CDR3 DNA
TRBJ1-1	.	TRBV29-1	.	CSVIPDEGNTEAFF	TGCAGCGTGATACCGGACGAAGGGAACACTGAAGCTTTCTTT
TRBJ2-7	.	TRBV11-2	TRBD1	CASRLGTEDYEQYF	TGTGCCAGCAGGCTGGGGACAGAGGACTACGAGCAGTACTTC
TRBJ2-1	.	TRBV19	TRBD2	CASSRGSSGFYEQFF	TGTGCCAGTAGTAGGGGGAGTAGCGGGTTCTATGAGCAGTTCTTC
TRBJ2-3	many	TRBV12-3/TRBV12-4	.	CASSLALGSDTQYF	TGTGCCAGCAGTTTGGCGCTCGGGTCAGATACGCAGTATTTT
TRBJ2-5	.	TRBV3-1	.	CASSQGTVIRETQYF	TGTGCCAGCAGCCAAGGGACAGTCATTCGAGAGACCCAGTACTTC
TRBJ1-5	.	TRBV12-3/TRBV12-4	TRBD1	CASRSSRQGNYQPQHF	TGTGCCAGCCGTTCCTCCCGACAGGGGAACTATCAGCCCCAGCATTTT
TRBJ2-5	few	TRBV30	.	CAWSPSRGETQYF	TGTGCCTGGAGCCCCTCCCGCGGGGAGACCCAGTACTTC
TRBJ2-7	few	TRBV27	TRBD2	CASTDSGNDEQYF	TGTGCCAGCACCGATAGCGGGAACGACGAGCAGTACTTC
TRBJ2-7	few	TRBV7-9	.	CASSFRDKKYF	TGTGCCAGCAGCTTTAGGGATAAGAAGTACTTC
TRBJ2-7	few	TRBV7-9	.	CASSPRADPTGEQYF	TGTGCCAGCAGCCCAAGGGCGGATCCAACGGGGGAGCAGTACTTC
TRBJ1-2	many	TRBV5-1	TRBD1	CASSRTGNHGYTF	TGCGCCAGCAGCCGGACAGGGAACCATGGCTACACCTTC
TRBJ2-7	few	TRBV5-1	.	CASSLDGSTLSYEQYF	TGCGCCAGCAGCTTGGATGGGTCCACACTCTCCTACGAGCAGTACTTC
TRBJ2-7	.	TRBV5-5	.	CASSLNVQGGEQYF	TGTGCCAGCAGCTTGAATGTCCAGGGCGGCGAGCAGTACTTC
TRBJ1-5	few	TRBV6-1	TRBD1	CASSEFPTGDQPQHF	TGTGCCAGCAGTGAATTTCCTACAGGGGATCAGCCCCAGCATTTT
TRBJ2-6	.	TRBV6-2/TRBV6-3	.	CASSYGGVGANVLTF	TGTGCCAGCAGTTACGGAGGGGTCGGGGCCAACGTCCTGACTTTC
TRBJ2-1	.	TRBV20-1	TRBD2	CSAPDPRGDYNEQFF	TGCAGTGCGCCCGACCCACGGGGGGATTACAATGAGCAGTTCTTC
TRBJ2-2	once	TRBV20-1	.	CSARKVPTHPGELFF	TGCAGTGCTAGAAAGGTCCCCACGCACCCCGGGGAGCTGTTTTTT
TRBJ2-6	.	TRBV6-1	.	CASSAQATGANVLTF	TGTGCCAGCAGTGCACAGGCTACCGGGGCCAACGTCCTGACTTTC
TRBJ2-7	.	TRBV7-8	.	CASSLVGGLYEQYF	TGTGCCAGCAGCTTAGTTGGGGGACTCTACGAGCAGTACTTC
TRBJ2-5	.	TRBV27	TRBD2	CATKSGSIQTQYF	TGTGCCACCAAGAGCGGGAGTATTCAGACCCAGTACTTC
TRBJ2-1	.	TRBV28	.	CASETGLAGNEQFF	TGTGCCAGCGAGACGGGGCTAGCAGGCAATGAGCAGTTCTTC
TRBJ2-1	few	TRBV3-1	TRBD2	CASSRSGLESEQFF	TGTGCCAGCAGCCGATCAGGACTAGAGTCTGAGCAGTTCTTC
TRBJ1-6	.	TRBV11-1	.	CASSDGLRSSYNSPLHF	TGTGCCAGCAGCGACGGACTTAGGAGCTCCTATAATTCACCCCTCCACTTT
TRBJ1-2	few	TRBV3-1	.	CASSQMRGLSEGYTF	TGTGCCAGCAGCCAAATGCGTGGACTCTCGGAGGGCTACACCTTC
TRBJ2-7	many	TRBV12-3/TRBV12-4	.	CASRQGSEQYF	TGTGCCAGCAGACAGGGATCCGAGCAGTACTTC
TRBJ2-7	.	TRBV20-1	TRBD2	CSARGDAISGSRYEQYF	TGCAGTGCTAGGGGAGACGCAATTAGCGGGAGTAGGTACGAGCAGTACTTC
TRBJ2-3	many	TRBV20-1	.	CSAVRHSLSTDTQYF	TGCAGTGCTGTAAGACACTCCCTAAGCACAGATACGCAGTATTTT
TRBJ1-1	.	TRBV27	.	CASRSYTTGREAFF	TGTGCCAGCAGGTCTTACACGACAGGCCGTGAAGCTTTCTTT
TRBJ2-4	.	TRBV30	TRBD1	CAWSRKGANIQYF	TGTGCCTGGTCACGGAAGGGGGCAAACATTCAGTACTTC
TRBJ2-5	.	TRBV20-1	TRBD2	CSAPESLAFKQYF	TGCAGTGCTCCAGAGTCACTAGCGTTTAAGCAGTACTTC
TRBJ1-1	.	TRBV12-3/TRBV12-4	.	CASSTTSMNTEAFF	TGTGCCAGCAGTACGACATCGATGAACACTGAAGCTTTCTTT
TRBJ2-3	.	TRBV28	TRBD1	CASTPRTGVTDTQYF	TGTGCCAGCACCCCCCGAACAGGGGTCACAGATACGCAGTATTTT
TRBJ2-3	few	TRBV4-1	TRBD2	CASSRGLDTDTQYF	TGCGCCAGCAGTCGGGGACTAGACACAGATACGCAGTATTTT
TRBJ2-1	.	TRBV27	TRBD1	CTSSTQGQGNEQFF	TGTACCAGCAGTACCCAGGGACAGGGCAATGAGCAGTTCTTC
TRBJ2-5	.	TRBV6-1	TRBD2	CASRPRVGGRRWSETQYF	TGTGCCAGCAGACCCCGAGTAGGCGGGAGAAGATGGTCAGAGACCCAGTACTTC
TRBJ2-7	.	TRBV18	TRBD2	CASSRSFGEGPSGYEQYF	TGTGCCAGCTCACGATCATTCGGAGAGGGTCCTAGCGGCTACGAGCAGTACTTC
TRBJ2-3	many	TRBV7-3	TRBD2	CASSPRGAGGRDTQYF	TGTGCCAGCAGCCCCCGGGGAGCGGGGGGGCGGGATACGCAGTATTTT
TRBJ2-3	.	TRBV27	TRBD2	CASSNYSGRAQYF	TGTGCCAGCAGTAACTATAGCGGGAGGGCCCAGTATTTT
TRBJ2-1	.	TRBV20-1	.	CSASSSASVSYNEQFF	TGCAGTGCTAGTAGCTCGGCTAGCGTCTCCTACAATGAGCAGTTCTTC
TRBJ2-4	few	TRBV30	.	CAWSGMTNIQYF	TGTGCCTGGAGTGGGATGACAAACATTCAGTACTTC
TRBJ2-1	.	TRBV12-3/TRBV12-4	.	CASSVIGASYNEQFF	TGTGCCAGCAGTGTGATCGGGGCCTCCTACAATGAGCAGTTCTTC
TRBJ1-2	few	TRBV20-1	.	CSARARQGHYYGYTF	TGCAGTGCTCGAGCCCGACAAGGCCACTACTATGGCTACACCTTC
TRBJ2-1	many	TRBV7-9	.	CASKGPFAPSISYNEQFF	TGTGCCAGCAAAGGGCCGTTTGCTCCGTCTATTTCCTACAATGAGCAGTTCTTC
TRBJ1-2	.	TRBV6-6	.	CASSYGGYDYGYTF	TGTGCCAGCAGTTACGGAGGATATGACTATGGCTACACCTTC
TRBJ2-7	.	TRBV6-8	TRBD1	CASSYRTGAAFYEQYF	TGTGCCAGCAGCTACCGGACAGGAGCCGCCTTCTACGAGCAGTACTTC
TRBJ1-2	.	TRBV7-6	TRBD1	CASSFRTGASNGYTF	TGTGCCAGCAGCTTCCGGACAGGGGCCTCGAATGGCTACACCTTC
TRBJ1-2	few	TRBV20-1	.	CSAPTGGYTF	TGCAGTGCCCCGACAGGAGGCTACACCTTC
TRBJ2-7	many	TRBV2	.	CASSPADYEQYF	TGTGCCAGTTCACCGGCGGACTACGAGCAGTACTTC
TRBJ2-1	few	TRBV5-6	TRBD2	CASSLPTLAVPYNEQFF	TGTGCCAGCAGCTTACCCACACTAGCGGTTCCCTACAATGAGCAGTTCTTC